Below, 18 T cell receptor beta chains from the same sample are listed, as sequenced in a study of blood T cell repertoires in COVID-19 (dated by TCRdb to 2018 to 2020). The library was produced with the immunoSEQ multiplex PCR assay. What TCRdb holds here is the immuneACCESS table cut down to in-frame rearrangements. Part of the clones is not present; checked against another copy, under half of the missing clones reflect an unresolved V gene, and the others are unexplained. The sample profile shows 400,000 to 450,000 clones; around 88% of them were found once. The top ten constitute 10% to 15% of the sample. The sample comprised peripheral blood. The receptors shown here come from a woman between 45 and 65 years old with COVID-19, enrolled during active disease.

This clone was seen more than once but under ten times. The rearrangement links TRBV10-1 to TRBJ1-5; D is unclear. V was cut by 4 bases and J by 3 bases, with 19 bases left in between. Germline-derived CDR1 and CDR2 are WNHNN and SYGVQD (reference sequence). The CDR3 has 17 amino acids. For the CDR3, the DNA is TGCGCCAGCAGTGGGCTTCCTCGGGGTCCACACAATCAGCCCCAGCATTTT. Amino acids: CASSGLPRGPHNQPQHF.

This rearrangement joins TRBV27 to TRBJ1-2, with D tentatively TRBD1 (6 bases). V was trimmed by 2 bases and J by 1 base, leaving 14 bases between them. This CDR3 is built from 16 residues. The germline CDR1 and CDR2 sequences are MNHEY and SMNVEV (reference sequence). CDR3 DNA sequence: TGTGCCAGCAGTTTAGATTGGCAGGGGCATAACTATGGCTACACCTTC. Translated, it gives CASSLDWQGHNYGYTF.

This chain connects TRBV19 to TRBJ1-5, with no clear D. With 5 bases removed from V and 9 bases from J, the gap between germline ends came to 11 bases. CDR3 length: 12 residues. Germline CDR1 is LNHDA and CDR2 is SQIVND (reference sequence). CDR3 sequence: CASSAGVGPQHF. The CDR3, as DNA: TGTGCCAGTAGTGCGGGTGTTGGGCCCCAGCATTTT.

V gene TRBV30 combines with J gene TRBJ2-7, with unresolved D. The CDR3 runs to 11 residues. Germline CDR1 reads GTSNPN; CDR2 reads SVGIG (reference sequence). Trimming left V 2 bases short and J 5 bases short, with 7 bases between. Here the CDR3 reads CAWSSVDEQYF. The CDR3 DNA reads TGTGCCTGGAGTTCCGTCGACGAGCAGTACTTC.

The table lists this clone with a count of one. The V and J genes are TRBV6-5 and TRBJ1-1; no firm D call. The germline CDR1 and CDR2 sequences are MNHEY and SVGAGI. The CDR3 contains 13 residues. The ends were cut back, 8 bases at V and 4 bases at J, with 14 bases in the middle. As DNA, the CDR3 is TGTGCCAGCCGACGGACGGAGGGCACTGAAGCTTTCTTT. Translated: CASRRTEGTEAFF.

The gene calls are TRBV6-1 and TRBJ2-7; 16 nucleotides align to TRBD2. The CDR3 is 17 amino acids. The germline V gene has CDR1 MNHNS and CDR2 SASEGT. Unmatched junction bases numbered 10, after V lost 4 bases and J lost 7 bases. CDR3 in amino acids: CASSAGTSGGVGKEQYF. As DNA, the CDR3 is TGTGCCAGCAGTGCCGGGACTAGCGGGGGGGTTGGGAAGGAGCAGTACTTC.

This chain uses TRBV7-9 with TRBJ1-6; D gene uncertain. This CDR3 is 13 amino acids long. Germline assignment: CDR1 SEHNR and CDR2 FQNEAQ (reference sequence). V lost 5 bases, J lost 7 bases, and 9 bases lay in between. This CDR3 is CASSGLGNSPLHF. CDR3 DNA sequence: TGTGCCAGCAGCGGCCTAGGAAATTCACCCCTCCACTTT.

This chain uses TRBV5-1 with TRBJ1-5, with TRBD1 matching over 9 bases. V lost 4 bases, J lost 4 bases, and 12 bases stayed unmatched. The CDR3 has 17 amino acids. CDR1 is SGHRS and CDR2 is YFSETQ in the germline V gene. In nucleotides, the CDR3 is TGCGCCAGCAGCCCGGGGACAGGGATGTCCGAAAATCAGCCCCAGCATTTT. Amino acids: CASSPGTGMSENQPQHF.

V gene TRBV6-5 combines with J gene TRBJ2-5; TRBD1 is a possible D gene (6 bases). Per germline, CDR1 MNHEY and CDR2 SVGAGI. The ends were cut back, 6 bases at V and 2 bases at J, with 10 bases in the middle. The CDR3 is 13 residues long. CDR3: CASSGQQQETQYF. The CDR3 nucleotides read TGTGCCAGCAGCGGACAGCAACAAGAGACCCAGTACTTC.

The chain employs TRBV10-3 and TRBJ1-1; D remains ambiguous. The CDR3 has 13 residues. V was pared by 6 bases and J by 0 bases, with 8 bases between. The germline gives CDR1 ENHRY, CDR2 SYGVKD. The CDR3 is CAIRGPMNTEAFF. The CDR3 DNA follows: TGTGCCATCAGGGGCCCAATGAACACTGAAGCTTTCTTT.

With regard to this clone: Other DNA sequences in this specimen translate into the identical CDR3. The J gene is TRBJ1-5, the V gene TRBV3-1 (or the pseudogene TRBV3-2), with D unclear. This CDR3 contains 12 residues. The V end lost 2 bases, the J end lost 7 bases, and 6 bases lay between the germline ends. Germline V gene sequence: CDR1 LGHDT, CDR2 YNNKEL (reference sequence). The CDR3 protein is CASSQTGQPQHF. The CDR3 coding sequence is TGTGCCAGCAGCCAAACGGGGCAGCCCCAGCATTTT.

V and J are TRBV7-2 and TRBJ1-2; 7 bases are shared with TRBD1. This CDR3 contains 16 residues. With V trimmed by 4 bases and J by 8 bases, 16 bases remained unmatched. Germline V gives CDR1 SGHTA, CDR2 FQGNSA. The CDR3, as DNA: TGTGCCAGCAGCTCTAGCAGGGACAGACCACTTCAGGGCTACACCTTC. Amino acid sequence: CASSSSRDRPLQGYTF. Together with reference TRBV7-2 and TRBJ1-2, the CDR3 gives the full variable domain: GAGVSQSPSNKVTEKGKDVELRCDPISGHTALYWYRQSLGQGLEFLIYFQGNSAPDKSGLPSDRFSAERTGGSVSTLTIQRTQQEDSAVYLCASSSSRDRPLQGYTFGSGTRLTVV.

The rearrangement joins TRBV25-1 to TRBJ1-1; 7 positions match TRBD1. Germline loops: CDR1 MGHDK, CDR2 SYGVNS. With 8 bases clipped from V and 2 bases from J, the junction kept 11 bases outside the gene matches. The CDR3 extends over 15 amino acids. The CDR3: CASSRQGRVNTEAFF. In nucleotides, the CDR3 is TGTGCCAGCTCCAGACAGGGTAGGGTCAACACTGAAGCTTTCTTT.

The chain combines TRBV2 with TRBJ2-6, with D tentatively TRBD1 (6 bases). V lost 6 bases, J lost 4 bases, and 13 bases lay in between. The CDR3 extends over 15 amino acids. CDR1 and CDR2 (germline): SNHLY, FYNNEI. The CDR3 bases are TGTGCCAGCAGGAACAGGGCAGCCGGGGCCAACGTCCTGACTTTC. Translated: CASRNRAAGANVLTF.

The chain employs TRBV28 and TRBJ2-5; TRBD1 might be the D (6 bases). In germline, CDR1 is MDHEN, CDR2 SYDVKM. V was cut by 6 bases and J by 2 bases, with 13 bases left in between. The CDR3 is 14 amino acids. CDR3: CASSSGAGQETQYF. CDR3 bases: TGTGCCAGCAGCTCAGGGGCTGGACAAGAGACCCAGTACTTC.

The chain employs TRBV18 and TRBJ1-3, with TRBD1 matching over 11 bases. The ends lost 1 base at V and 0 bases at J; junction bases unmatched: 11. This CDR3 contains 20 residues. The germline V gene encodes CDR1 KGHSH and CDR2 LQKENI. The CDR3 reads CASSPLNRDRGTLSGNTIYF. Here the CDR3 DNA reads TGTGCCAGCTCACCACTTAACCGGGACAGGGGGACTCTCTCTGGAAACACCATATATTTT.

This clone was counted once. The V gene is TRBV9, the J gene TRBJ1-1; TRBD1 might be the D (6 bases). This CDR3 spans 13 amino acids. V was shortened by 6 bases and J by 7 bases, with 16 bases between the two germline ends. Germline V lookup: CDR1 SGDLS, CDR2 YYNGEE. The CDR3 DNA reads TGTGCCAGCAACCCGGTCGGACAGCTTGAAGCTTTCTTT. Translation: CASNPVGQLEAFF.

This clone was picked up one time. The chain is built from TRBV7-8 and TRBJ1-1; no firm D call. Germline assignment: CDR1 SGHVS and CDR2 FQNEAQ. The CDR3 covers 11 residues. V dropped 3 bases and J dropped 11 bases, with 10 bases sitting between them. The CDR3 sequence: CASSLGSRAFF. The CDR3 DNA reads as TGTGCCAGCAGCTTGGGGAGTAGGGCTTTCTTT.